The next 9 T cell receptor beta chains were all read from a single sample in a study of human T cells and chemical hapten exposure. Time point of the sample: pre-sensitization, week 0. The treatment is: therapeutic diphenylcyclopropenone sensitization with weekly scalp DPC. RNA extraction used unfractionated whole blood as the source of total RNA. TCRdb re-derived calls from the RACE reads in MiXCR, one entry per CDR3 protein. The data show fewer than 45,000 distinct CDR3 sequences, about a tenth seen once. The sequencing used whole blood, collected in connection with sensitization to the hapten diphenylcyclopropenone (DPC). The receptors were sampled from a man aged 50-59 years with alopecia areata. Some clones in this sample may be carry-over from other donors' samples.

This clonotype was counted ten times or more. The V call is TRBV7-2, the J call TRBJ1-5; TRBD1 matches 8 bases. The J segment lost 3 bases and the V segment lost 5 bases, leaving 6 bases of the junction unmatched. The germline V gene has CDR1 SGHTA and CDR2 FQGNSA. The CDR3 loop spans 15 amino acids. The CDR3 DNA follows: TGTGCCAGCAGCCCCTGGACAGGGAACAATCAGCCCCAGCATTTT. It codes for CASSPWTGNNQPQHF.

This clonotype was picked up many times. This chain connects TRBV10-3 to TRBJ2-7, with 9 bases identical to TRBD2. Germline CDR1 is ENHRY and CDR2 is SYGVKD. V lost 6 bases to trimming and J lost 7 bases; unmatched junction nucleotides: 13. This CDR3 contains 15 residues. In nucleotides, the CDR3 is TGTGCCATCAGCGGGACTAGCTCGAGGTGGGGGGAGCAGTACTTC. This sequence encodes CAISGTSSRWGEQYF.

This clonotype was recorded many times. The genes are TRBV2 and TRBJ2-3; D might be TRBD2 (5 bases). The germline V gene encodes CDR1 SNHLY and CDR2 FYNNEI. Trimming stripped 7 bases from V and 4 bases from J, with 9 bases between. The CDR3 runs to 12 residues. For the CDR3, the DNA is TGTGCCAGCAACGAGGGCCCAGATACGCAGTATTTT. Translating it yields CASNEGPDTQYF. The full variable domain, with the rest looked up from reference TRBV2 and TRBJ2-3, is EPEVTQTPSHQVTQMGQEVILRCVPISNHLYFYWYRQILGQKVEFLVSFYNNEISEKSEIFDDQFSVERPDGSNFTLKIRSTKLEDSAMYFCASNEGPDTQYFGPGTRLTVL.

V and J are TRBV5-1 and TRBJ2-1; maybe TRBD2 (13 bases). V lost 4 bases and J lost 4, with 36 bases in between. There are 22 residues in the CDR3. Germline V CDR1 and CDR2: SGHRS, YFSETQ. The CDR3 sequence is CASSGRDRGRLGTSGDYNEQFF. The CDR3 DNA sequence: TGCGCCAGCAGCGGCCGGGACAGGGGGCGTCTAGGGACTAGCGGGGATTACAATGAGCAGTTCTTC.

This clonotype came up many times. The CDR3 protein is CASSQIFGEFEQFF. The CDR3 DNA follows: TGCGCCAGCAGTCAAATTTTTGGAGAATTTGAGCAGTTCTTC. This chain uses TRBV5-1 with TRBJ2-1; D is ambiguous. Germline lookup yields CDR1 SGHRS and CDR2 YFSETQ. CDR3 length: 14 amino acids. The V end lost 5 bases, the J end lost 9 bases, and 18 bases lay between the germline ends.

This clonotype was found many times. CDR3 in DNA: TGCGCCAGCAGCAGGACAGGGGTGGCGGTGCGGTTCTTC. Protein sequence: CASSRTGVAVRFF. This chain connects TRBV5-1 to TRBJ2-1; 9 positions match TRBD1. CDR1 and CDR2 from the germline V gene are SGHRS and YFSETQ. Losses at the gene ends were 4 bases for V and 15 bases for J; bases not matched to a gene: 11. The CDR3 runs 13 residues.

This chain connects TRBV5-3 to TRBJ2-1; TRBD2 aligns across 12 bases. TRBV5-3 is placed among ORFs of uncertain function. There are 20 residues in the CDR3. The V segment lost 0 bases and the J segment 0 bases; nucleotides outside the gene matches: 10. CDR3 DNA sequence: TGTGCCAGAAGCTTGGGAGGAGACGGACTAGCGGGACTCTCCTACAATGAGCAGTTCTTC. Its protein is CARSLGGDGLAGLSYNEQFF.

There are many counts of this clonotype. The V call is TRBV5-4, the J call TRBJ2-7; 11 nucleotides match TRBD2. In germline, CDR1 is SGHNT, CDR2 YYREEE (reference sequence). V lost 0 bases and J lost 3; bases outside the gene matches: 8. The CDR3 length is 17 residues. CDR3 in amino acids: CASSLGAPGTSGYEQYF. For the CDR3, the DNA is TGTGCCAGCAGCTTGGGAGCCCCCGGGACTAGCGGCTACGAGCAGTACTTC.

This clonotype was recorded a few times. The chain has TRBV7-9 and TRBJ1-1; unclear D gene. This CDR3 contains 13 residues. Germline V gene data show CDR1 as SEHNR and CDR2 as FQNEAQ (reference sequence). V shed 4 bases and J shed 3 bases, with 9 bases lying between them. The CDR3, as DNA: TGTGCCAGCAGCTATACATCGGACACTGAAGCTTTCTTT. Its protein product is CASSYTSDTEAFF.